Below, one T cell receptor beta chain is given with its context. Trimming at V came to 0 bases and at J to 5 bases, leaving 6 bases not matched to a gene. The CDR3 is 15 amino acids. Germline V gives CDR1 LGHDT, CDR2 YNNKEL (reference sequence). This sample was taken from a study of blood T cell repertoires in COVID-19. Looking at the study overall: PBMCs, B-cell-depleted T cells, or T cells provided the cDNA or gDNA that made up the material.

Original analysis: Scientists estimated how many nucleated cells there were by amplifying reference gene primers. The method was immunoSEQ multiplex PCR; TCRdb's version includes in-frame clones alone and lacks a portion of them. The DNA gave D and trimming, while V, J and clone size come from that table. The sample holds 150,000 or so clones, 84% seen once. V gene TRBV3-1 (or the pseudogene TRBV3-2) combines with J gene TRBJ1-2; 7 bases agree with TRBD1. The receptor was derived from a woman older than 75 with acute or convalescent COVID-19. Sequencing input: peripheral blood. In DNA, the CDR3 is TGTGCCAGCAGCCAAGATCGGACAGGATGGTATGGCTACACCTTC. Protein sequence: CASSQDRTGWYGYTF.